This TCR beta chain was captured in a study of T cells expressing NK-cell markers. Study-level background: Eight donors were sequenced, seven testing HCMV-seropositive and one testing seronegative.

For each CDR3 protein, TCRdb gives one entry from its re-call of the 5' RACE reads, without DNA. The listing contains 400,000 to 550,000 distinct CDR3 sequences. Study-level results: Certain NKG2C+ T cell clones were expanded, and their HCMV specificity remained unclear. The leading position in the CD3+CD56-NKG2C+ fraction of a few donors also went to these clonotypes.

The V gene's germline CDR1 is SGHNT and CDR2 YYREEE (reference sequence). CDR3 size: 16 residues. As for this clonotype: Antigen specificity is unknown.

This chain uses TRBV5-4 with TRBJ2-3. This TCR derives from a woman between 18 and 70 years old in good health. The sample comprised blood T cells: a sorted CD56 or NKG2C T cell subset, CD4+ or CD8+ T cells, or bulk PBMC T cells (not recorded which). The CDR3 here is CASSSVRATSTDTQYF.